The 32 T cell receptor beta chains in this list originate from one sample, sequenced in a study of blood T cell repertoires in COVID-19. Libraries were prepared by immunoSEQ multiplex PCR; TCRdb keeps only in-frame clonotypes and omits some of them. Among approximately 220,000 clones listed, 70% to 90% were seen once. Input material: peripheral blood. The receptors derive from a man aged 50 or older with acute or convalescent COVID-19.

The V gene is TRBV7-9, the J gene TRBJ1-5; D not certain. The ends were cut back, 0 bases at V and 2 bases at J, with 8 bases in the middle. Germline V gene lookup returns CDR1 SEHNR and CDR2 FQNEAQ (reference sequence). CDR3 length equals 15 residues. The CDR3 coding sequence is TGTGCCAGCAGCTTAGCGCCCGGGGGCAATCAGCCCCAGCATTTT. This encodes CASSLAPGGNQPQHF. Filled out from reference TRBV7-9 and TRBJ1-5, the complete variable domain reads DTGVSQNPRHKITKRGQNVTFRCDPISEHNRLYWYRQTLGQGPEFLTYFQNEAQLEKSRLLSDRFSAERPKGSFSTLEIQRTEQGDSAMYLCASSLAPGGNQPQHFGDGTRLSIL.

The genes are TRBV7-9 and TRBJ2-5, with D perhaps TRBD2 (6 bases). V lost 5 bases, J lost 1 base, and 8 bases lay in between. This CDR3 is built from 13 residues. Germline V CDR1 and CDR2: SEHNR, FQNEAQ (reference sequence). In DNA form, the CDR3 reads TGTGCCAGCAGCCTTAGCGGCCAAGAGACCCAGTACTTC. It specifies CASSLSGQETQYF.

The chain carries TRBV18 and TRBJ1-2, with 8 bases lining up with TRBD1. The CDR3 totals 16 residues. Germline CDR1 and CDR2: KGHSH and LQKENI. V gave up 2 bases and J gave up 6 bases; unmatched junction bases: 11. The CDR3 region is CASSPNSKTGVNGYTF. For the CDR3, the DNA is TGTGCCAGCTCACCAAACAGTAAGACAGGGGTGAATGGCTACACCTTC.

This chain's CDR3 is CASSISDRFDSPLHF. CDR3 bases: TGTGCCAGTAGTATCTCGGACAGGTTTGATTCACCCCTCCACTTT. The chain couples TRBV19 to TRBJ1-6; 7 bases fit TRBD1. This CDR3 spans 15 amino acids. Trimming took 3 bases from V and 8 from J; bases not matched to a gene: 7. The germline CDR1 and CDR2 sequences are LNHDA and SQIVND (reference sequence).

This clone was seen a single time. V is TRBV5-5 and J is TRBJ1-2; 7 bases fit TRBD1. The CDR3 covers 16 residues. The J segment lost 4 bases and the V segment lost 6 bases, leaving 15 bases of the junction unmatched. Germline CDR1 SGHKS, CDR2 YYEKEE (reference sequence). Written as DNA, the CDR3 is TGTGCCAGCACCACCGAACCTGACAGGGCCGGCTATGGCTACACCTTC. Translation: CASTTEPDRAGYGYTF.

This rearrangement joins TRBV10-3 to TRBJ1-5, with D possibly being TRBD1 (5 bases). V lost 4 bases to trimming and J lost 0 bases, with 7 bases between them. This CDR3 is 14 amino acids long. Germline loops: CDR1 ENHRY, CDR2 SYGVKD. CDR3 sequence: CAISVTDSNQPQHF. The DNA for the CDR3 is TGTGCCATCAGTGTGACAGATAGCAATCAGCCCCAGCATTTT.

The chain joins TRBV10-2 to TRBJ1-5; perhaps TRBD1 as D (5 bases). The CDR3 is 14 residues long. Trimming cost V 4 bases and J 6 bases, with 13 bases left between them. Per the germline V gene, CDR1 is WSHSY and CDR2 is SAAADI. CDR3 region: CASSGQGRTQPQHF. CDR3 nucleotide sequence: TGCGCCAGCAGTGGGCAGGGAAGAACTCAGCCCCAGCATTTT.

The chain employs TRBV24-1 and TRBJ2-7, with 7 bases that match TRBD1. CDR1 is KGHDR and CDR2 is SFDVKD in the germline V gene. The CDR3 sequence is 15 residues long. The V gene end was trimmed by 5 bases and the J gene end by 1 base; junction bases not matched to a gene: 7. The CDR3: CATSALQGDSYEQYF. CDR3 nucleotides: TGTGCCACCAGTGCCCTCCAGGGGGATTCCTACGAGCAGTACTTC.

The CDR3 sequence is CASSSLPSGGPYNEQFF. The CDR3 DNA follows: TGTGCCAGCAGCTCACTTCCCAGCGGGGGGCCTTACAATGAGCAGTTCTTC. The J gene is TRBJ2-1, the V gene TRBV7-8, with TRBD2 matching over 9 bases. Germline CDR1 is SGHVS and CDR2 is FQNEAQ. Trimming cost V 4 bases and J 4 bases; bases outside gene matches: 11. The CDR3 runs to 17 residues.

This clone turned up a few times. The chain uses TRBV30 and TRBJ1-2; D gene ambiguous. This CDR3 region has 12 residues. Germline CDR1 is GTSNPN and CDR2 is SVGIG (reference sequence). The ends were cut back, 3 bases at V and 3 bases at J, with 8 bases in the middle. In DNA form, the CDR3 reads TGTGCCTGGAGGCAGGTCGACTATGGCTACACCTTC. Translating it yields CAWRQVDYGYTF.

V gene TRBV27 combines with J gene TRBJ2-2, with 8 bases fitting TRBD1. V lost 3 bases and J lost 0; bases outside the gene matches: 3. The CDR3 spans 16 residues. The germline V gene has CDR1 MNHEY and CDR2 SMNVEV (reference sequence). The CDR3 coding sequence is TGTGCCAGCAGTTTTGGGACAGGAGCGAACACCGGGGAGCTGTTTTTT. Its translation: CASSFGTGANTGELFF.

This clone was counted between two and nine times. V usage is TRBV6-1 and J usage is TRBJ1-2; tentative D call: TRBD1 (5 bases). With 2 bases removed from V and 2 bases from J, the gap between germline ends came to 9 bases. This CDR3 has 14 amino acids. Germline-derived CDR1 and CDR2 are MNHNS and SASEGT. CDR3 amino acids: CASSEMGLNYGYTF. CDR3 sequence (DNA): TGTGCCAGCAGTGAAATGGGGCTCAACTATGGCTACACCTTC.

In DNA, the CDR3 is TGTGCCAGCAGGACAGACAACGACAATTCACCCCTCCACTTT. Its protein is CASRTDNDNSPLHF. V gene TRBV2 combines with J gene TRBJ1-6, with D possibly matching TRBD1 (5 bases). CDR1 and CDR2 (germline): SNHLY, FYNNEI. Deletions cut 6 bases from V and 7 bases from J, with 13 bases between. The CDR3 is made up of 14 amino acids.

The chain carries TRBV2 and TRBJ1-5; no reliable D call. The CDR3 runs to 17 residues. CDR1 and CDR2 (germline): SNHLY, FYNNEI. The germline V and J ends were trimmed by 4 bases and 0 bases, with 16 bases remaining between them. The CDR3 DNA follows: TGTGCCAGCAGTGGGGTATCAGGACTTTATAGCAATCAGCCCCAGCATTTT. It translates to CASSGVSGLYSNQPQHF.

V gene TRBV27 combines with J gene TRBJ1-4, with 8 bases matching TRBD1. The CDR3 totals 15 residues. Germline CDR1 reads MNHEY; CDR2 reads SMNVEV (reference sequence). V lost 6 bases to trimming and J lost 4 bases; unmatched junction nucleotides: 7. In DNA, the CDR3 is TGTGCCAGCAGCACCACAGGGGGTGGTAATGAAAAACTGTTTTTT. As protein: CASSTTGGGNEKLFF.

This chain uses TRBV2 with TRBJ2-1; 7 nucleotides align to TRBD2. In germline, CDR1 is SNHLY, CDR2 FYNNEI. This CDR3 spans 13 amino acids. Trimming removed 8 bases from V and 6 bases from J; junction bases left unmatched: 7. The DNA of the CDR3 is TGTGCCAGCTGCGGGGGTTCGGGCAATGAGCAGTTCTTC. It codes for CASCGGSGNEQFF.

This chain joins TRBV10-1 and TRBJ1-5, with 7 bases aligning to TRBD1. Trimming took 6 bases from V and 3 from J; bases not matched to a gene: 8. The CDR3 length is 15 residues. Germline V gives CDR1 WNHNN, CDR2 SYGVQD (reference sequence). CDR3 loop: CASRRGQTHNQPQHF. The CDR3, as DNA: TGCGCCAGCAGGAGGGGACAGACCCACAATCAGCCCCAGCATTTT.

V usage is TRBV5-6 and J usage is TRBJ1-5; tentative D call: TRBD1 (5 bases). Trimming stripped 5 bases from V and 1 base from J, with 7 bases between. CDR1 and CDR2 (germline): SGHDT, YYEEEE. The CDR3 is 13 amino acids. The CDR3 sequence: CASSQGSNQPQHF. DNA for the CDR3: TGTGCCAGCAGTCAGGGAAGCAATCAGCCCCAGCATTTT.

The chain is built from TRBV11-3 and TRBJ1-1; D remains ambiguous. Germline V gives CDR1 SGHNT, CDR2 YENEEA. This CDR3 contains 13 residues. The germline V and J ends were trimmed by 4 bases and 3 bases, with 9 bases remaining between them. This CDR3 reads CASSSFPYTEAFF. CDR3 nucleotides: TGTGCCAGCAGCTCCTTCCCCTACACTGAAGCTTTCTTT.

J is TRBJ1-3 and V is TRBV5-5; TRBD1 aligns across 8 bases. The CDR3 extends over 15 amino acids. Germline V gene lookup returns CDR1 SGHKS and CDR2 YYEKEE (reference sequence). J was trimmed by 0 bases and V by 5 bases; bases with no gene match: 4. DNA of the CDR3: TGTGCCAGCAGGCCAGGGGGCCTCTCTGGAAACACCATATATTTT. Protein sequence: CASRPGGLSGNTIYF.

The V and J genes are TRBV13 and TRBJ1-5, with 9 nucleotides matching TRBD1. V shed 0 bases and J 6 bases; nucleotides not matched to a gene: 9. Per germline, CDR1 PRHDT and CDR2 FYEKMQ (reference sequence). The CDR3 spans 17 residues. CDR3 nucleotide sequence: TGTGCCAGCAGCTTAGGGACCCACACAGGGGGCGGTCAGCCCCAGCATTTT. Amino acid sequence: CASSLGTHTGGGQPQHF.

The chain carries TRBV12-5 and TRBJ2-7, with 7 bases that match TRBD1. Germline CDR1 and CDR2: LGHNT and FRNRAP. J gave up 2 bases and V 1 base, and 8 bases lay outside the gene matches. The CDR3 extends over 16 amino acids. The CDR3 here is CASGLDPGTATYEQYF. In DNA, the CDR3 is TGTGCTAGTGGTTTGGACCCCGGGACAGCGACCTACGAGCAGTACTTC.

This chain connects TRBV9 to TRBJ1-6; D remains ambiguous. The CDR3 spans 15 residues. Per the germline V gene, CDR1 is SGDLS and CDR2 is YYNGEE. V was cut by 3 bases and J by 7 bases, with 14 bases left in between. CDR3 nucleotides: TGTGCCAGCAGCGGAGACTTCACGGCGAATTCACCCCTCCACTTT. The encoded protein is CASSGDFTANSPLHF.

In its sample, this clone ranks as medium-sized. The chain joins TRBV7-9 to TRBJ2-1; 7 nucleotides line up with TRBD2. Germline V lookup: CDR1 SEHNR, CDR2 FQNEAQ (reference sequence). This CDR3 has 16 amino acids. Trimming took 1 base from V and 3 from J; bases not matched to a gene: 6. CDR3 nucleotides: TGTGCCAGCAGCTTAGGAGGCCAGCGGGGCTACAATGAGCAGTTCTTC. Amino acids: CASSLGGQRGYNEQFF.

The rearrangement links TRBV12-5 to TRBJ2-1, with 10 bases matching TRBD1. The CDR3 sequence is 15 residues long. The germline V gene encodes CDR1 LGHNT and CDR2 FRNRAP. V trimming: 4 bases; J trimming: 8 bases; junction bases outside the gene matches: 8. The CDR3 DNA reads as TGTGCTAGTGGTTGGGGACAGGGGAGTCCCTATGAGCAGTTCTTC. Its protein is CASGWGQGSPYEQFF. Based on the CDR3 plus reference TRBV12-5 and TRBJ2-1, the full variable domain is DARVTQTPRHKVTEMGQEVTMRCQPILGHNTVFWYRQTMMQGLELLAYFRNRAPLDDSGMPKDRFSAEMPDATLATLKIQPSEPRDSAVYFCASGWGQGSPYEQFFGPGTRLTVL.

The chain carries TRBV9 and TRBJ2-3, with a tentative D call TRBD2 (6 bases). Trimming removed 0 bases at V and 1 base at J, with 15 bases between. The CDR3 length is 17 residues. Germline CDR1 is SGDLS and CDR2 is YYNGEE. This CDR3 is CASSVASTSPGTDTQYF. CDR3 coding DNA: TGTGCCAGCAGCGTAGCGTCAACTAGCCCTGGCACAGATACGCAGTATTTT.

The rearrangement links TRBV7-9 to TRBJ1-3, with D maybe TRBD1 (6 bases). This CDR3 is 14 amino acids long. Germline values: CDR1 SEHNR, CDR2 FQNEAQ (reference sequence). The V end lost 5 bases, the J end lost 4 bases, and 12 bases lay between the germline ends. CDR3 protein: CASSLGQSGNTIYF. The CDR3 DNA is TGTGCCAGCAGCCTCGGACAGAGCGGAAACACCATATATTTT.

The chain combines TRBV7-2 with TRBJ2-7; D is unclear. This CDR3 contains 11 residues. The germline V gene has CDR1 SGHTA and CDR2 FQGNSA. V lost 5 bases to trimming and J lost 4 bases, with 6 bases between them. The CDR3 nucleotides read TGTGCCAGCAGCCAGTATTACGAGCAGTACTTC. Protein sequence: CASSQYYEQYF.

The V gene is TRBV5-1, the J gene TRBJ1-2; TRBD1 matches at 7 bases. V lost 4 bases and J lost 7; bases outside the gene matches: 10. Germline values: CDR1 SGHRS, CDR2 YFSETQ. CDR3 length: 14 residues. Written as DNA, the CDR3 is TGCGCCAGCAGCCCCGACAGGGTAATCAGTGGCTACACCTTC. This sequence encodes CASSPDRVISGYTF.

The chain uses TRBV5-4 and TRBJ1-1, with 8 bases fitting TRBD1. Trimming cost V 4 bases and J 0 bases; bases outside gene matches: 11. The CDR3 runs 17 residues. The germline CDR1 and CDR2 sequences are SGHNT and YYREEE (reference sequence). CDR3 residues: CASSPPGGRRVNTEAFF. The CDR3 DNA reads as TGTGCCAGCAGCCCCCCAGGGGGCAGACGAGTGAACACTGAAGCTTTCTTT.

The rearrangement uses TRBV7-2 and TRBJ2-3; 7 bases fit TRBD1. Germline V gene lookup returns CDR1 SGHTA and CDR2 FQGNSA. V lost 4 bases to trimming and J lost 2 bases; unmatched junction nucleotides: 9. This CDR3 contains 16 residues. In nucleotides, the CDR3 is TGTGCCAGCAGCTGGTACAGGGGTACGAACACAGATACGCAGTATTTT. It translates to CASSWYRGTNTDTQYF.

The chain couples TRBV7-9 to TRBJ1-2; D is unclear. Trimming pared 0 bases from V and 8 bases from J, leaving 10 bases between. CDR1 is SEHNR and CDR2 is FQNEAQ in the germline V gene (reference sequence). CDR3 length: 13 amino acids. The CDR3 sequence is CASSLAPTRGYTF. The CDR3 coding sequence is TGTGCCAGCAGCTTAGCCCCAACGAGGGGCTACACCTTC.